These 19 T cell receptor beta chains were all obtained from the same sample, sequenced in a study of vaccination effects on CD4 cells after COVID-19. No antigen has been assigned to these receptors. The table came from immunoSEQ multiplex PCR; TCRdb's copy has only in-frame clones and leaves some out. This table has 35,000 to 55,000 clones, roughly 79% appearing once. With the ViraFEST assay, the study expanded antigen-specific CD4+ T cells using viral peptide pools, then sequenced them. Subsequent to a culture period of more than 8 days, CD4+ T cells were isolated. Recipients of the vaccine had no prior SARS-CoV-2 infection and negative nucleocapsid antibodies. The specimen was CD4+ T cells from PBMCs cultured with SARS-CoV-2 spike peptides, collected before COVID-19 vaccination. The receptors originated from a human donor who received a COVID-19 vaccine.

This clone was picked up one time. The chain is built from TRBV28 and TRBJ2-5, with a weak D call TRBD1 (6 bases). The CDR3 is made up of 12 amino acids. V was shortened by 10 bases and J by 4 bases, with 13 bases between the two germline ends. Germline V gene lookup returns CDR1 MDHEN and CDR2 SYDVKM. In nucleotides, the CDR3 is TGTGCCATCAGGGGTTGGGGAGAGACCCAGTACTTC. Its protein product is CAIRGWGETQYF.

The chain employs TRBV15 and TRBJ1-5; D is perhaps TRBD1 (5 bases). Germline V gives CDR1 LNHNV, CDR2 YYDKDF (reference sequence). The ends were cut back, 3 bases at V and 7 bases at J, with 10 bases in the middle. This CDR3 is 13 amino acids long. CDR3 sequence reads: CATSRVGTQPQHF. CDR3 in DNA: TGTGCCACCAGCAGGGTTGGGACCCAGCCCCAGCATTTT.

The genes are TRBV30 and TRBJ1-5; D possibly corresponds to TRBD1 (6 bases). The germline V and J ends were trimmed by 4 bases and 1 base, with 11 bases remaining between them. Germline values: CDR1 GTSNPN, CDR2 SVGIG (reference sequence). The CDR3 consists of 14 residues. Here the CDR3 reads CAWKGEGSNQPQHF. In DNA, the CDR3 is TGTGCCTGGAAGGGGGAGGGCAGCAATCAGCCCCAGCATTTT.

This clone was seen once. The chain uses TRBV5-1 and TRBJ1-1; D ambiguous. V was pared by 0 bases and J by 10 bases, with 4 bases between. The germline gives CDR1 SGHRS, CDR2 YFSETQ. The CDR3 is 10 residues long. This CDR3 is CASSLVGAFF. The CDR3 DNA reads as TGCGCCAGCAGCTTGGTAGGAGCTTTCTTT.

The V and J genes are TRBV9 and TRBJ1-1; D is undetermined. Germline assignment: CDR1 SGDLS and CDR2 YYNGEE. Trimming took off 2 bases at V and 1 base at J, with 15 bases between the two ends. The CDR3 runs to 16 residues. CDR3: CASSVLGTISNTEAFF. CDR3 DNA: TGTGCCAGCAGCGTGTTGGGAACCATATCGAACACTGAAGCTTTCTTT. Drawing the rest from reference TRBV9 and TRBJ1-1, the complete variable domain is DSGVTQTPKHLITATGQRVTLRCSPRSGDLSVYWYQQSLDQGLQFLIQYYNGEERAKGNILERFSAQQFPDLHSELNLSSLELGDSALYFCASSVLGTISNTEAFFGQGTRLTVV.

The CDR3 loop is CASSATSRASGGQETQYF. The CDR3 DNA reads as TGTGCCAGTAGTGCAACGTCCCGGGCTAGCGGGGGTCAAGAGACCCAGTACTTC. This chain connects TRBV19 to TRBJ2-5; 10 nucleotides line up with TRBD2. The germline CDR1 and CDR2 sequences are LNHDA and SQIVND (reference sequence). V shed 5 bases and J 2 bases; nucleotides not matched to a gene: 14. CDR3 size: 18 residues. The whole variable domain, remainder taken from reference TRBV19 and TRBJ2-5, is DGGITQSPKYLFRKEGQNVTLSCEQNLNHDAMYWYRQDPGQGLRLIYYSQIVNDFQKGDIAEGYSVSREKKESFPLTVTSAQKNPTAFYLCASSATSRASGGQETQYFGPGTRLLVL.

This clone has a handful of counts. The genes are TRBV10-3 and TRBJ1-1; 7 nucleotides agree with TRBD1. CDR1 is ENHRY, CDR2 SYGVKD, per germline. V gave up 6 bases and J gave up 4 bases; unmatched junction bases: 2. The CDR3 covers 12 residues. The CDR3 region has the DNA TGTGCCATCAGGGGGACAGCCACTGAAGCTTTCTTT. The encoded protein is CAIRGTATEAFF.

The genes are TRBV3-1 (or the pseudogene TRBV3-2) and TRBJ2-5, with D possibly matching TRBD2 (6 bases). This CDR3 spans 18 amino acids. Germline CDR1 LGHDT, CDR2 YNNKEL (reference sequence). V lost 4 bases and J lost 3, with 24 bases in between. CDR3 nucleotides: TGTGCCAGCAGCCCGATTTACCCGACTCGGGGGACCAAAGAGACCCAGTACTTC. Protein: CASSPIYPTRGTKETQYF.

As to this clone: The CDR3 end shows no conserved phenylalanine or tryptophan, and so a read error is likely. Because the CDR3's place on the DNA is in doubt, the DNA is left out and the CDR3 is given as listed by TCRdb. The chain combines TRBV7-9 with TRBJ1-1. Counting both end residues, the CDR3 totals 12 amino acids. Germline V gives CDR1 SEHNR, CDR2 FQNEAQ (reference sequence). The CDR3 sequence is CASSLSIDGFQA.

This clone was seen a single time. The chain combines TRBV5-1 with TRBJ2-5; 7 nucleotides line up with TRBD2. Germline V gene lookup returns CDR1 SGHRS and CDR2 YFSETQ. The CDR3 runs 16 residues. Trimming took 4 bases from V and 3 from J; bases not matched to a gene: 12. In DNA form, the CDR3 reads TGCGCCAGCAGCAAAGCCCGGCGGGGGTGGGAAGAGACCCAGTACTTC. This sequence encodes CASSKARRGWEETQYF. Together with reference TRBV5-1 and TRBJ2-5, the CDR3 gives the full variable domain: KAGVTQTPRYLIKTRGQQVTLSCSPISGHRSVSWYQQTPGQGLQFLFEYFSETQRNKGNFPGRFSGRQFSNSRSEMNVSTLELGDSALYLCASSKARRGWEETQYFGPGTRLLVL.

Only one count was recorded for this clone. The chain recombines TRBV4-1 with TRBJ1-4; no reliable D call. Germline V gene lookup returns CDR1 MGHRA and CDR2 YSYEKL. Deletions cut 3 bases from V and 0 bases from J, with 11 bases between. The CDR3 is 16 amino acids. The DNA for the CDR3 is TGCGCCAGCAGCCATGGGAAGGTTGCAACTAATGAAAAACTGTTTTTT. This gives the protein CASSHGKVATNEKLFF.

The V gene is TRBV6-4, the J gene TRBJ2-4, with 9 bases aligning to TRBD2. This CDR3 is 14 amino acids long. Germline V lookup: CDR1 MRHNA, CDR2 SNTAGT. Trimming took 10 bases from V and 0 from J; bases not matched to a gene: 4. CDR3 loop: CANAGGLAKNIQYF. CDR3 nucleotide sequence: TGTGCCAACGCGGGGGGGCTAGCCAAAAACATTCAGTACTTC.

This clone showed up just once. The chain has TRBV4-3 and TRBJ2-3; D is unclear. The CDR3 runs 18 residues. V dropped 0 bases and J dropped 5 bases, with 21 bases sitting between them. Germline lookup yields CDR1 LGHNA and CDR2 YSLEER. In DNA, the CDR3 is TGCGCCAGCAGCCAAGATCTTGCGGTAAAGGGCTCCGGAGATACGCAGTATTTT. It is translated as CASSQDLAVKGSGDTQYF.

The CDR3: CASKTLGSNYGYTF. CDR3 nucleotides: TGTGCCAGTAAAACTTTGGGCAGTAACTATGGCTACACCTTC. The chain is built from TRBV19 and TRBJ1-2; D is ambiguous. CDR3 size: 14 residues. Per germline, CDR1 LNHDA and CDR2 SQIVND (reference sequence). Trimming shortened V by 7 bases and J by 1 base, and 13 bases separated the two germline ends.

The chain has TRBV19 and TRBJ1-4; D ambiguous. CDR1 LNHDA and CDR2 SQIVND come from the germline V gene (reference sequence). CDR3 length equals 15 residues. V was trimmed by 5 bases and J by 3 bases, leaving 13 bases between them. The CDR3 DNA is TGTGCCAGTAGTTCACTCAGATCGGCTAATGAAAAACTGTTTTTT. Its translation is CASSSLRSANEKLFF. Supplemented by reference TRBV19 and TRBJ1-4, the full variable domain reads DGGITQSPKYLFRKEGQNVTLSCEQNLNHDAMYWYRQDPGQGLRLIYYSQIVNDFQKGDIAEGYSVSREKKESFPLTVTSAQKNPTAFYLCASSSLRSANEKLFFGSGTQLSVL.

This clone was recorded only once. The chain links TRBV11-2 to TRBJ2-2, with TRBD1 matching 7 bases. Germline V lookup: CDR1 SGHAT, CDR2 FQNNGV. The CDR3 runs to 15 residues. Trimming took 3 bases from V and 5 from J; bases not matched to a gene: 6. CDR3 sequence: CASSFQTGWTGELFF. DNA for the CDR3: TGTGCCAGCAGCTTTCAGACAGGGTGGACCGGGGAGCTGTTTTTT.

The CDR3 protein is CASSDRGGANVLTF. The CDR3 DNA sequence: TGCGCCAGCAGCGACAGGGGTGGGGCCAACGTCCTGACTTTC. The chain links TRBV5-1 to TRBJ2-6, with 8 bases aligning to TRBD1. With 4 bases clipped from V and 3 bases from J, the junction kept 0 bases outside the gene matches. CDR1 is SGHRS and CDR2 is YFSETQ in the germline V gene. The CDR3 contains 14 residues.

The V call is TRBV7-2, the J call TRBJ2-2; D not resolved. The CDR3 is 13 amino acids. From germline, CDR1 is SGHTA and CDR2 FQGNSA. V was cut by 2 bases and J by 4 bases, with 5 bases left in between. The CDR3 sequence: CASSLTGTGELFF. CDR3 in DNA: TGTGCCAGCAGCTTAACCGGCACCGGGGAGCTGTTTTTT.

The gene calls are TRBV28 and TRBJ1-5; D is ambiguous. With 1 base removed from V and 4 bases from J, the gap between germline ends came to 8 bases. The CDR3 covers 14 residues. Germline V gives CDR1 MDHEN, CDR2 SYDVKM. In DNA, the CDR3 is TGTGCCAGCAGTTTATCGGGCGGGAATCAGCCCCAGCATTTT. Encoded protein: CASSLSGGNQPQHF.